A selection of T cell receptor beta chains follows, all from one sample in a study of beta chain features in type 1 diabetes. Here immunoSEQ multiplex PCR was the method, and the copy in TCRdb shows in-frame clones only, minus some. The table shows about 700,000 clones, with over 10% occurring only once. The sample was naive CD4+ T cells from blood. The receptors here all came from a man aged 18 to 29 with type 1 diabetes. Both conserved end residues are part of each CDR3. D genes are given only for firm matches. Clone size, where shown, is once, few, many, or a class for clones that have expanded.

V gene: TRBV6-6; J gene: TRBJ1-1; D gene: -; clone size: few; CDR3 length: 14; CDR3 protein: CASRPRGGNTEAFF; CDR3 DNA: TGTGCCAGCAGACCACGCGGAGGAAACACTGAAGCTTTCTTT
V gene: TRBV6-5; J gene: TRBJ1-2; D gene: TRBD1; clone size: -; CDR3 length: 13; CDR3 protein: CASSRQGAGGYTF; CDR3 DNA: TGTGCCAGCAGCCGACAGGGCGCGGGGGGCTACACCTTC
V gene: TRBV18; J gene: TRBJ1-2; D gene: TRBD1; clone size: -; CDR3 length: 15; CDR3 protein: CASSPMTGYEGGYTF; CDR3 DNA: TGTGCCAGCTCACCGATGACAGGGTATGAGGGAGGCTACACCTTC
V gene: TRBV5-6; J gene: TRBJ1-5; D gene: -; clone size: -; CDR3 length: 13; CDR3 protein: CASSFGEYQPQHF; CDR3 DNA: TGTGCCAGCAGCTTTGGAGAATATCAGCCCCAGCATTTT
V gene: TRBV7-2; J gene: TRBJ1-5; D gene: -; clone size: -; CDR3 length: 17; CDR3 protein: CASSLVGGPNSNQPQHF; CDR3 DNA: TGTGCCAGCAGCTTAGTCGGGGGACCGAATAGCAATCAGCCCCAGCATTTT
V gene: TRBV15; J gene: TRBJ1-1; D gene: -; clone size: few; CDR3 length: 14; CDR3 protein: CATSRDAGGTEAFF; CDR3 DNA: TGTGCCACCAGCAGAGATGCGGGTGGCACTGAAGCTTTCTTT
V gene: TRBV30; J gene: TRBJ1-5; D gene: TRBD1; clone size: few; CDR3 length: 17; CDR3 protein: CAWSGYRGGDRNQPQHF; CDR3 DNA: TGTGCCTGGAGTGGCTACAGGGGAGGGGACCGCAATCAGCCCCAGCATTTT
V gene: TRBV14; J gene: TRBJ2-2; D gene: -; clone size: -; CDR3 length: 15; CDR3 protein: CASSKTRPIAGELFF; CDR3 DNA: TGTGCCAGCAGCAAGACTCGCCCGATAGCCGGGGAGCTGTTTTTT
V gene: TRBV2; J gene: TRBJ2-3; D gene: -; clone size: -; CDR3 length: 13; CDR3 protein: CASSDRGTDTQYF; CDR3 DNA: TGTGCCAGCAGTGACAGGGGTACAGATACGCAGTATTTT
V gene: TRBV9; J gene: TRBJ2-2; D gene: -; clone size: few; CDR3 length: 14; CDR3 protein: CASSAEKGAGELFF; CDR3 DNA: TGTGCCAGCAGCGCCGAGAAAGGGGCCGGGGAGCTGTTTTTT
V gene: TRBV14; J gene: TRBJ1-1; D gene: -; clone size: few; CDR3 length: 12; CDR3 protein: CASSQDRVKAFF; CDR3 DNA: TGTGCCAGCAGCCAAGACAGGGTAAAAGCTTTCTTT
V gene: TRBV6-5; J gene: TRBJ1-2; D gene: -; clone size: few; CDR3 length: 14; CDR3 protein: CASSYGGTQGGYTF; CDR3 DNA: TGTGCCAGCAGTTACGGGGGGACCCAAGGTGGCTACACCTTC
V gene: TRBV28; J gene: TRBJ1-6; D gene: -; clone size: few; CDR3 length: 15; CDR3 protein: CASSPLGWNNSPLHF; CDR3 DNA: TGTGCCAGCAGTCCACTCGGGTGGAATAATTCACCCCTCCACTTT
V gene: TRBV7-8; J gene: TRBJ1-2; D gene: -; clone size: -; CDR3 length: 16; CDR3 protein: CASSLVDLRTYYGYTF; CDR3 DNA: TGTGCCAGCAGCTTAGTGGACCTGCGGACGTACTATGGCTACACCTTC
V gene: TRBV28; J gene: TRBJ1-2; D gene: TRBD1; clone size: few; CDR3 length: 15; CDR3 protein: CASSFTGTGRYGYTF; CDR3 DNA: TGTGCCAGCAGTTTTACCGGGACAGGGAGGTATGGCTACACCTTC
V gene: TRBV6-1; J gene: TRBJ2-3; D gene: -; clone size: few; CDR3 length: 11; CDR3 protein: CASDWTDTQYF; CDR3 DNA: TGTGCCAGCGACTGGACAGATACGCAGTATTTT
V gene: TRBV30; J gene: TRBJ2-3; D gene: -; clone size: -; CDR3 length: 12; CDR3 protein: CAWSMSTDTQYF; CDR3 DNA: TGTGCCTGGAGTATGAGCACAGATACGCAGTATTTT
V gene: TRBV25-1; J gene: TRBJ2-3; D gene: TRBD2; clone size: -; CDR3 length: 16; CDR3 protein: CASRTLAGGSTDTQYF; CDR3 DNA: TGTGCCAGCAGAACCTTAGCGGGGGGGAGCACAGATACGCAGTATTTT
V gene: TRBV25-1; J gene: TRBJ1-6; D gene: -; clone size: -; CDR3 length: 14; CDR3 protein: CASSEANYNSPLHF; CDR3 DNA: TGTGCCAGCAGTGAGGCCAACTATAATTCACCCCTCCACTTT
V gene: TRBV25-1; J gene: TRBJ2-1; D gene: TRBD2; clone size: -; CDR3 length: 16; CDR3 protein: CASSDRTSGVPNEQFF; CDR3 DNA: TGTGCCAGCAGTGATCGGACTAGCGGGGTTCCCAATGAGCAGTTCTTC
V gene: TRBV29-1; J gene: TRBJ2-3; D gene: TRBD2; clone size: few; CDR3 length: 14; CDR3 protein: CSSVAGERTDTQYF; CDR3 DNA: TGCAGCTCTGTAGCGGGGGAAAGAACAGATACGCAGTATTTT
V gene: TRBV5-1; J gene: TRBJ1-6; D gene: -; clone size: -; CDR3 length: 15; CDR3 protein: CASSTEGVGSSPLHF; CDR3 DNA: TGCGCCAGCAGCACGGAAGGCGTGGGTAGTTCACCCCTCCACTTT
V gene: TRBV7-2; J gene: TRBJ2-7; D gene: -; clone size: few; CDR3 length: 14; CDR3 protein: CASSLGPEGYEQYF; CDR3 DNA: TGTGCCAGCAGCTTAGGACCAGAGGGGTACGAGCAGTACTTC
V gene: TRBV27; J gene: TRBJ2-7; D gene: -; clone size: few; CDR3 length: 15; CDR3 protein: CASSSFVAGSYEQYF; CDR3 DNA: TGTGCCAGCAGTTCCTTCGTGGCCGGATCCTACGAGCAGTACTTC
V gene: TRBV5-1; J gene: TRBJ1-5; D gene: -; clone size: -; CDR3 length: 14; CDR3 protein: CASSPSGSNQPQHF; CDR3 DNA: TGCGCCAGCAGCCCGTCCGGCAGCAATCAGCCCCAGCATTTT
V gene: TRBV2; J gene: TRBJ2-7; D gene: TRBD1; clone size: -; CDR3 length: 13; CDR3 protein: CASETGPGVEQYF; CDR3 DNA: TGTGCCAGCGAGACAGGGCCAGGGGTCGAGCAGTACTTC
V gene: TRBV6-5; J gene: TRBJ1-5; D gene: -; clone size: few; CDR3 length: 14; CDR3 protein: CASSEWGGNQPQHF; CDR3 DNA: TGTGCCAGCAGTGAATGGGGGGGCAATCAGCCCCAGCATTTT
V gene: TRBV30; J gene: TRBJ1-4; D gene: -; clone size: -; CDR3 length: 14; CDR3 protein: CACQRRATNEKLFF; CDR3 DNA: TGTGCCTGCCAGAGGCGGGCAACTAATGAAAAACTGTTTTTT
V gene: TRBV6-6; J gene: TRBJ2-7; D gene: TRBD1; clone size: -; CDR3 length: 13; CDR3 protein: CASSRTGIHEQYF; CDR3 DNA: TGTGCCAGCAGTCGGACAGGGATCCACGAGCAGTACTTC
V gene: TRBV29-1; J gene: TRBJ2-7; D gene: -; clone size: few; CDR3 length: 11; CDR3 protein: CSVVLSYEQYF; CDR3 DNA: TGCAGCGTTGTATTGAGCTACGAGCAGTACTTC
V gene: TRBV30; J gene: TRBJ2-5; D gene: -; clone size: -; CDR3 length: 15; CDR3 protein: CAWSRGRWAGETQYF; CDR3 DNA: TGTGCCTGGAGTCGAGGGCGGTGGGCCGGGGAGACCCAGTACTTC
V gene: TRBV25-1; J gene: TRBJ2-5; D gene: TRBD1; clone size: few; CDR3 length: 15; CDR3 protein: CASSDPTGAQETQYF; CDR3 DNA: TGTGCCAGCAGTGATCCGACAGGGGCCCAAGAGACCCAGTACTTC
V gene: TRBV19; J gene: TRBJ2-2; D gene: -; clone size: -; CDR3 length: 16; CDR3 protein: CASSIGLPPNTGELFF; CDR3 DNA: TGTGCCAGTAGTATTGGACTTCCCCCGAACACCGGGGAGCTGTTTTTT
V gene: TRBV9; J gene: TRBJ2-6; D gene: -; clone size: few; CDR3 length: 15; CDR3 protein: CASSSRISGANVLTF; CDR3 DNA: TGTGCCAGCAGCTCCCGGATCTCTGGGGCCAACGTCCTGACTTTC
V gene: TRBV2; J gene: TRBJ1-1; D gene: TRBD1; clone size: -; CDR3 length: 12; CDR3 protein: CATGTERTEAFF; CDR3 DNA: TGTGCCACAGGGACAGAGAGGACTGAAGCTTTCTTT
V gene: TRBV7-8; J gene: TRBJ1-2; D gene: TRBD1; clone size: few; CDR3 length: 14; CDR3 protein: CASSLFEGAHGYTF; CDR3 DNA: TGTGCCAGCAGCTTATTTGAGGGGGCGCATGGCTACACCTTC
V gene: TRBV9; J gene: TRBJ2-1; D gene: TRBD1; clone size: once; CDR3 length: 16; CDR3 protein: CASSSDRGWSYNEQFF; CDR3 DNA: TGTGCCAGCAGCTCCGACAGGGGATGGTCCTACAATGAGCAGTTCTTC
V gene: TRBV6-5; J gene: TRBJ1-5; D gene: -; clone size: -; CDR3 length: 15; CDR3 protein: CASSRGGVGNQPQHF; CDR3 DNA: TGTGCCAGCAGTAGAGGCGGGGTTGGCAATCAGCCCCAGCATTTT
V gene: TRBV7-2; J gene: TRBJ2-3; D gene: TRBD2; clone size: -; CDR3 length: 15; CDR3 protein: CASSLQRGLTDTQYF; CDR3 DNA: TGTGCCAGCAGCCTTCAGCGGGGGCTCACAGATACGCAGTATTTT
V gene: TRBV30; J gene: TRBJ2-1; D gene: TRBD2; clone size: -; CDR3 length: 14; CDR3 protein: CAWKGAGDYNEQFF; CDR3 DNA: TGTGCCTGGAAGGGAGCGGGGGATTACAATGAGCAGTTCTTC
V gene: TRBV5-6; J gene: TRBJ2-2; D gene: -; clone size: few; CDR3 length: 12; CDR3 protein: CASGIGLGELFF; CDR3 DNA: TGTGCCTCCGGGATTGGCCTGGGGGAGCTGTTTTTT
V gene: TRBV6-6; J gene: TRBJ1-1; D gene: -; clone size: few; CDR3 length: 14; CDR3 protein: CASSIKDLNTEAFF; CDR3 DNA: TGTGCCAGCAGTATAAAGGACCTGAACACTGAAGCTTTCTTT
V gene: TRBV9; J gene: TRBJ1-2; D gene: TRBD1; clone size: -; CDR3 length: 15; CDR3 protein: CASSTGQVINYGYTF; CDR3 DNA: TGTGCCAGCAGCACTGGACAGGTGATAAACTATGGCTACACCTTC
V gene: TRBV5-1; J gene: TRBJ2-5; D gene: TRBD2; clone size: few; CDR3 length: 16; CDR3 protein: CASSSVTSGAQETQYF; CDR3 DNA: TGCGCCAGCAGCTCCGTGACTAGCGGGGCCCAAGAGACCCAGTACTTC
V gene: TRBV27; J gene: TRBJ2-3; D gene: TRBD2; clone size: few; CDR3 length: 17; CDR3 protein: CASSSKPSGGLQDTQYF; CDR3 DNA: TGTGCCAGCAGTTCCAAACCTAGCGGGGGGCTCCAAGATACGCAGTATTTT
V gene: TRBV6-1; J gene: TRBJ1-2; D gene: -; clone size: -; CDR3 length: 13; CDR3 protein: CASSPEHSSGYTF; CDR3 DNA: TGTGCCAGCAGCCCGGAGCATTCGAGCGGCTACACCTTC
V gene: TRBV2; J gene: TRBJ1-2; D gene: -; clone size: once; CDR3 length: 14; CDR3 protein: CASSMRVQNYGYTF; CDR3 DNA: TGTGCCAGCAGTATGAGGGTTCAGAACTATGGCTACACCTTC
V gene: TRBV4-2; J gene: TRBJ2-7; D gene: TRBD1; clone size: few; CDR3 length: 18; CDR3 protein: CASSQGLGGTGETYEQYF; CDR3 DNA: TGTGCCAGCAGCCAAGGGCTTGGGGGGACAGGGGAAACTTACGAGCAGTACTTC
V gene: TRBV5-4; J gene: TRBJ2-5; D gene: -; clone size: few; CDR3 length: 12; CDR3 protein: CASSRSQGTQYF; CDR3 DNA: TGTGCCAGCAGCAGAAGTCAGGGGACCCAGTACTTC
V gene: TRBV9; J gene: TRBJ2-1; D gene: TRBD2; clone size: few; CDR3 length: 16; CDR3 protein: CASSVTGRGAYNEQFF; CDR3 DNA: TGTGCCAGCAGCGTAACCGGGAGGGGGGCCTACAATGAGCAGTTCTTC
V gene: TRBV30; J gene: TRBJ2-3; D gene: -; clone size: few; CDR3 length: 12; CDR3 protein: CAWRGFTDTQYF; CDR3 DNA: TGTGCCTGGAGAGGTTTCACAGATACGCAGTATTTT
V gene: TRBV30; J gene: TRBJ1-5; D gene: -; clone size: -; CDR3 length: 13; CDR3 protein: CAWSGTADQPQHF; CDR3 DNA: TGTGCCTGGAGTGGGACCGCAGATCAGCCCCAGCATTTT
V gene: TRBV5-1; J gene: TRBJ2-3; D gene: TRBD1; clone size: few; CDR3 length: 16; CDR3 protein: CASSGLGTGGTDTQYF; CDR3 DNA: TGCGCCAGCAGCGGCTTGGGGACAGGGGGCACAGATACGCAGTATTTT
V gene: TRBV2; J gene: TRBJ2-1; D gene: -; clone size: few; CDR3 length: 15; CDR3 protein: CASSDSRGHYNEQFF; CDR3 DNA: TGTGCCAGCAGTGATTCCAGGGGTCACTACAATGAGCAGTTCTTC
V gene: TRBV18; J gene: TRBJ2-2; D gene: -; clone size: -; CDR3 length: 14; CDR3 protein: CASSPGTGPGELFF; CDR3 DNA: TGTGCCAGCTCACCAGGGACCGGACCCGGGGAGCTGTTTTTT